The text below deals with one T cell receptor beta chain. Its cognate antigen is unknown. The CDR3 sequence is 12 residues long. Germline CDR1 and CDR2: SQVTM and ANQGSEA. Triplicate sorts, approximately 290,000 cells apiece, were made for each CD8+ T cell subset. The study made its TRB cDNA libraries by 5' RACE, adding UMI labels. Using the 5' RACE reads, TCRdb records one entry per CDR3 protein without DNA. The table lists approximately 100,000 distinct CDR3 sequences. These data are taken from a study of CXCR3-negative and CXCR3-positive naive CD8 T cells. General study points: The TRBV-TRBJ usage of naive CXCR3-negative and CXCR3-positive cells was similar, but that of memory cells differed. Freshly isolated PBMCs were used in most assays, given partial CXCR3 loss after freezing. CXCR3-positive naive cells carried more hydrophobic TRB CDR3s than CXCR3-negative ones.

The source of this sequence is a human donor in good health. Some clones in this sample may be carry-over from other donors' samples. The chain uses TRBV29-1 and TRBJ2-1. Sequencing was carried out using naive CXCR3+ CD8+ T cells from blood. As for subset: CD45RO-CCR7+CD27+CD95- naive CD8+ T cells expressing CXCR3 (TNR3+). CDR3 loop: CSVDWDYNEQFF.